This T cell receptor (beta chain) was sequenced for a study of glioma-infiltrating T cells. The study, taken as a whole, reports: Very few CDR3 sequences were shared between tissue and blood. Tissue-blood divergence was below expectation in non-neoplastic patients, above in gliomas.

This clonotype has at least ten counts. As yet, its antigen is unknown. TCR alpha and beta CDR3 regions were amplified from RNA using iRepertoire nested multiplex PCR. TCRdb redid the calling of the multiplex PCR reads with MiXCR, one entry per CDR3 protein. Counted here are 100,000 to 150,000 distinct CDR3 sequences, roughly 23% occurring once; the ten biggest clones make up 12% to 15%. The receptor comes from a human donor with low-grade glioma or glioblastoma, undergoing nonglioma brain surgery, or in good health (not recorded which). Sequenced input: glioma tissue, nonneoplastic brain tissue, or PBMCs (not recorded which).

The chain's CDR3 is CASSEVSQNIQYF. The CDR3 DNA reads TGTGCCAGCAGTGAAGTAAGCCAAAACATTCAGTACTTC. The chain carries TRBV6-1 and TRBJ2-4; D is ambiguous. Germline CDR1 is MNHNS and CDR2 is SASEGT. V lost 1 base and J 5 bases, leaving 6 bases between the germline ends. This CDR3 comprises 13 residues.